This T cell receptor (beta chain) was sequenced in a study of molecular identifiers for immune sequencing clone quantification listed by TCRdb under 2018. Study-wide context: For a replicate experiment, RNA from approximately 20,000 or 100,000 naive CD8 T cells was divided into five aliquots, of which four were sequenced. This methods study used CD8 T cells to benchmark TCR RNA copy counting and molecular-identifier clustering-based TCR repertoire sequencing (MIDCIRS). The paper as a whole reports these results and caveats: Identical TCR molecules sharing a barcode could cause highly expanded clone sizes to be underestimated. In CMV-specific effector cells, over 99% of molecules were held by clones above 20 RNA copies, whereas under 1% of molecules were held by such clones in naive cells. When barcode sub-clustering was not used, chimeric consensus sequences inflated TCR diversity, with chimeras reaching as high as 47%. Even against a background of some 1 million naive CD8 T cells, spiked-in Jurkat TCR RNA amounting to a single cell's worth was reported to be detectable. Modeling estimated about 2.8 recovered TCR RNA copies per cell, compared with about 10 by digital PCR, which implies approximately 30% capture efficiency. Naive libraries contained spiked-in Jurkat TCR RNA (approximately nine copies' worth), which is not part of the donor repertoire.

Libraries were constructed by PCR. This sample was sequenced with an Illumina HiSeq 4000. Bulk TCR libraries were prepared as previously described, using TCR primers listed in Table S5. Purification of total RNA was performed with the Qiagen AllPrep DNA/RNA kit. Before any analysis, reads coming from multiple sequencing runs of the same library were combined into one pool. The authors' pipeline ran thus. Only reads with exact TCR constant sequence were kept, trimmed to 150 nt, and grouped by their 12-nt molecular barcodes. Reads in each barcode group were sub-clustered using a 15% Levenshtein threshold, and a quality-weighted consensus sequence was built for each RNA molecule. Non-functional sequences were discarded, and so were lower-count sequences lying one edit away from another sequence. Based on a fit of two negative binomial distributions, barcode sub-clusters having less than 20% of the maximum read count were discarded. TCRdb trimmed public reads at Q25 via fastp, called clones via MiXCR and kept in-frame beta chains. One record per CDR3 amino acid sequence lists the most common genes and DNA. The authors' filters were not applied to this entry. Counted in this sample were about 60,000 distinct CDR3 sequences; less than 20% of them appeared once. Jointly, the top ten make up 1.5% of the sample.

Libraries of naive CD8 T cells were built from approximately 20,000 to 980,000 sorted cells, with 10%, 30% or 50% of the purified RNA used. On a BD FACSAria II, naive CD8 T cells were FACS-sorted as CD8+CD4-CCR7+CD45RA+ and collected into RLT Plus buffer. To test detection sensitivity, Jurkat RNA equivalent to nine to ten TCR copies was spiked into samples of about 18,000-1,000,000 naive CD8 T cells. CD8 T cells were enriched with RosetteSep CD8+ T Cell Enrichment Cocktail and Ficoll-Paque, followed by ACK red cell lysis. Details on this clonotype: Its binding antigen is unknown. The input lacks base qualities; no much larger clone sits a single base away.

According to the germline V gene, CDR1 reads SGHTA and CDR2 reads FQGNSA. V lost 1 base and J lost 2 bases; the stretch between them is 9 bases long. There are 14 amino acids in the CDR3, from cysteine to phenylalanine inclusive. The CDR3 DNA has 42 bases and is translated from base 1. The TCR comes from a human donor in good health. Some libraries in this study had Jurkat cell RNA spiked in. The chain is assembled from TRBV7-2 and TRBJ2-7; no D gene call is confident. Material: naive CD8+ T cells from blood, with Jurkat cell RNA spiked in. The sample's cell subset or site label is to be understood as: FACS-sorted CD8+CD4-CCR7+CD45RA+ naive T cells. The bases are TGTGCCAGCAGCTTAGTGCAGCCAACCTACGAGCAGTACTTC. Its coded protein is CASSLVQPTYEQYF.